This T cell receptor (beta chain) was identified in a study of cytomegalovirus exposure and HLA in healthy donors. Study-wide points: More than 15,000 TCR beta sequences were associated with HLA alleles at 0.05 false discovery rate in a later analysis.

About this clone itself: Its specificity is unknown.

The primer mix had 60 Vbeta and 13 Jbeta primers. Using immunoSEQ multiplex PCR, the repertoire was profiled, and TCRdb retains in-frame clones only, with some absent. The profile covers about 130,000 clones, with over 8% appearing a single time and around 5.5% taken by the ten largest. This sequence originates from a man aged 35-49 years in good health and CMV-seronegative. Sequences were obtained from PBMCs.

The chain's CDR3 is CASSQEFLEVSADTQYF. The DNA of the CDR3 is TGTGCCAGCAGCCAAGAATTTCTTGAGGTTTCGGCAGATACGCAGTATTTT. This rearrangement joins TRBV14 to TRBJ2-3; no clear D gene. The CDR3 sequence is 17 residues long. CDR1 and CDR2 (germline): SGHDN, FVKESK. Trimming removed 0 bases from V and 4 bases from J, with 17 bases in between.